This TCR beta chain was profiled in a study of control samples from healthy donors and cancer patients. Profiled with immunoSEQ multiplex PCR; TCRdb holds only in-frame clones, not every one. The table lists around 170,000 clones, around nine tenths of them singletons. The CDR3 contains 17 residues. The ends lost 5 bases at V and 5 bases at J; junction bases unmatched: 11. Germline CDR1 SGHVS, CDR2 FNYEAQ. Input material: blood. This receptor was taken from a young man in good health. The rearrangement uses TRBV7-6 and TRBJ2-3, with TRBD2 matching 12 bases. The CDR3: CASSPIIGLAGLDTQYF. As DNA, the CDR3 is TGTGCCAGCAGCCCGATTATAGGACTAGCGGGATTAGATACGCAGTATTTT.